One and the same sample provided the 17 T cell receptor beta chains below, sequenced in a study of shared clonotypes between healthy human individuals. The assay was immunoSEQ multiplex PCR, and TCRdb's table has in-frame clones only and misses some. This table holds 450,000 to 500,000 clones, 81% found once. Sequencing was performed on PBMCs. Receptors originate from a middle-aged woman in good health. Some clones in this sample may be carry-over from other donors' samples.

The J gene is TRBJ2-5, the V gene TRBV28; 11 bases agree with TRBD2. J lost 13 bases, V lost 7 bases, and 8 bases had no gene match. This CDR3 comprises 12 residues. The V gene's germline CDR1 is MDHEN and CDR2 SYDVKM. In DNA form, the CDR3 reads TGTGCCAGCAAAATAGCGGGAGGGCCCCGGTACTTC. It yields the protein CASKIAGGPRYF.

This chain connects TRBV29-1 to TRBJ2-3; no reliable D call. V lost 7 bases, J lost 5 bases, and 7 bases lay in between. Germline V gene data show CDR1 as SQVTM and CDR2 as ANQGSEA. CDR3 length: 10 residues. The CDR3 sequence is CSGSVDTQYF. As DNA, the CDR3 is TGCAGCGGTTCGGTAGATACGCAGTATTTT.

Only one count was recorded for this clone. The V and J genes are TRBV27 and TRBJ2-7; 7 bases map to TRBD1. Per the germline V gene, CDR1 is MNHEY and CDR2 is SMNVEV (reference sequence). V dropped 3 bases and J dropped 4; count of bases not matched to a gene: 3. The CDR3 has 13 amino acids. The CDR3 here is CASSFGQVYEQYF. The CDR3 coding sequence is TGTGCCAGCAGTTTCGGACAGGTTTACGAGCAGTACTTC.

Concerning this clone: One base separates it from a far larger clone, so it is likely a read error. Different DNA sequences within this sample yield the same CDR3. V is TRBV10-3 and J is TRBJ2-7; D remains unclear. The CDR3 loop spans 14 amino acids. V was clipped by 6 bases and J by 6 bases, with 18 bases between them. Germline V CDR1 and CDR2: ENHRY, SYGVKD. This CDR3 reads CAISVSKLRSEQYF. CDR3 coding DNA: TGTGCCATCAGCGTAAGCAAGCTAAGGAGCGAGCAGTACTTC.

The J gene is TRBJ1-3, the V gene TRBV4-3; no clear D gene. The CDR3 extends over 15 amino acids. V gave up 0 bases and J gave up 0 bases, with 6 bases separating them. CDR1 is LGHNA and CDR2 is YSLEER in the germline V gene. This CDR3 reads CASSQEFSSGNTIYF. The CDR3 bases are TGCGCCAGCAGCCAAGAATTCAGCTCTGGAAACACCATATATTTT.

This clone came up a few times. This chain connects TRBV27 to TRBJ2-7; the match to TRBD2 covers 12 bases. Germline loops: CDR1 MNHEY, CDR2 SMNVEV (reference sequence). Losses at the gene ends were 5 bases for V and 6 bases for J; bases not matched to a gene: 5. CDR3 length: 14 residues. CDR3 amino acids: CASSRLAGVGEQYF. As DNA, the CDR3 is TGTGCCAGCAGTAGACTAGCGGGAGTCGGCGAGCAGTACTTC.

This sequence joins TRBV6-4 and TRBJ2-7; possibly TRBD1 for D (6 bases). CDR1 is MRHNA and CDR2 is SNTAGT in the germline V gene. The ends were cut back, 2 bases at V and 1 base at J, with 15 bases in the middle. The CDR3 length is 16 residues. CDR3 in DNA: TGTGCCAGCAGTGACCGGGGACAACCCTATTCCTACGAGCAGTACTTC. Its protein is CASSDRGQPYSYEQYF.

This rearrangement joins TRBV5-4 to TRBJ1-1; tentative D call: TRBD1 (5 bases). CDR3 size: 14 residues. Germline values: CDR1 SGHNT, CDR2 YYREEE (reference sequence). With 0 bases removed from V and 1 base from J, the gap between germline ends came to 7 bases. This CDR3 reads CASSLGQPNTEAFF. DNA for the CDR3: TGTGCCAGCAGCTTGGGACAGCCGAACACTGAAGCTTTCTTT.

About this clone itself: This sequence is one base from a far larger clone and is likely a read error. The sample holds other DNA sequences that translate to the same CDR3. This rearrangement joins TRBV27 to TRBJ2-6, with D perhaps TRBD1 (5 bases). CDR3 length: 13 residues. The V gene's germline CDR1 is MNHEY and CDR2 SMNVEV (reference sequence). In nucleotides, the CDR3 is TGTGCAAGCTCCTACAGGCAGCCCAACGTCCTGACTTTC. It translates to CASSYRQPNVLTF.

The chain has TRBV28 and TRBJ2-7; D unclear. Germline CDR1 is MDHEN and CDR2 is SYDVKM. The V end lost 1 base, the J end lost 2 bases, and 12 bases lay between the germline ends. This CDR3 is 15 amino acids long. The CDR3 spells CASSLLSDVAYEQYF. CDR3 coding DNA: TGTGCCAGCAGTTTATTGTCCGACGTGGCCTACGAGCAGTACTTC.

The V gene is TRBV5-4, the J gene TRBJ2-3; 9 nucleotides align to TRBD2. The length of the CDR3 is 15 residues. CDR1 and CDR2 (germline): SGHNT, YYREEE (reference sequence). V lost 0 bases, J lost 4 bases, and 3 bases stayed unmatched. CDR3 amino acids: CASSLAAGGADTQYF. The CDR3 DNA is TGTGCCAGCAGCTTGGCGGCGGGAGGGGCAGATACGCAGTATTTT.

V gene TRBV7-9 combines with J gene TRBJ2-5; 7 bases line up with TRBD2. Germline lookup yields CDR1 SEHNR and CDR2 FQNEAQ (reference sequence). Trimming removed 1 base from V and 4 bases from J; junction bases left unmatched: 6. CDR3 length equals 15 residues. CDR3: CASSLVAGVGETQYF. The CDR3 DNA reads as TGTGCCAGCAGCTTAGTGGCGGGAGTAGGAGAGACCCAGTACTTC. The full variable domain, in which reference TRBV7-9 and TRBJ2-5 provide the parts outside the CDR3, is DTGVSQNPRHKITKRGQNVTFRCDPISEHNRLYWYRQTLGQGPEFLTYFQNEAQLEKSRLLSDRFSAERPKGSFSTLEIQRTEQGDSAMYLCASSLVAGVGETQYFGPGTRLLVL.

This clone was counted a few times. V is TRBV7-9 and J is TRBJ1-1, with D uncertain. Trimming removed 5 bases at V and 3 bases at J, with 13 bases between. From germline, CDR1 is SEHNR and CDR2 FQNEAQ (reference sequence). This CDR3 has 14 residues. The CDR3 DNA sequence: TGTGCCAGCAGCAGCTCTCTCCCCGACACTGAAGCTTTCTTT. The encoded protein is CASSSSLPDTEAFF.

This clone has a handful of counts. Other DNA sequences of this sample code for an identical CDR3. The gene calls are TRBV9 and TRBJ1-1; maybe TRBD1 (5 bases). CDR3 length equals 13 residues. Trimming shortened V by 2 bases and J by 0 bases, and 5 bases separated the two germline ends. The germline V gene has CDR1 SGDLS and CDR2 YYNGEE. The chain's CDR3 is CASSVTVNTEAFF. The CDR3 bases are TGTGCCAGCAGCGTGACAGTGAACACTGAAGCTTTCTTT.

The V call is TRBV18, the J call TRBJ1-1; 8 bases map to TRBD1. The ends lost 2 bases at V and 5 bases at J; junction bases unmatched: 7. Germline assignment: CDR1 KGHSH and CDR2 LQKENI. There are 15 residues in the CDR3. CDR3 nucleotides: TGTGCCAGCTCACCAGCCGGACAGGGAAGGACTGAAGCTTTCTTT. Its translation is CASSPAGQGRTEAFF. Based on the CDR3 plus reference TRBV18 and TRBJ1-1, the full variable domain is NAGVMQNPRHLVRRRGQEARLRCSPMKGHSHVYWYRQLPEEGLKFMVYLQKENIIDESGMPKERFSAEFPKEGPSILRIQQVVRGDSAAYFCASSPAGQGRTEAFFGQGTRLTVV.

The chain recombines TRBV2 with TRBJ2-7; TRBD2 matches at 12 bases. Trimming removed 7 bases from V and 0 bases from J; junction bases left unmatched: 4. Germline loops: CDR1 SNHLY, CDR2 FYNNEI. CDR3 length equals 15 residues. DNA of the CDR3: TGTGCCAGCATGAAACTAGCGGGAGGCTCCTACGAGCAGTACTTC. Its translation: CASMKLAGGSYEQYF. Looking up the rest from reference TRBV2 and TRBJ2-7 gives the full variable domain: EPEVTQTPSHQVTQMGQEVILRCVPISNHLYFYWYRQILGQKVEFLVSFYNNEISEKSEIFDDQFSVERPDGSNFTLKIRSTKLEDSAMYFCASMKLAGGSYEQYFGPGTRLTVT.

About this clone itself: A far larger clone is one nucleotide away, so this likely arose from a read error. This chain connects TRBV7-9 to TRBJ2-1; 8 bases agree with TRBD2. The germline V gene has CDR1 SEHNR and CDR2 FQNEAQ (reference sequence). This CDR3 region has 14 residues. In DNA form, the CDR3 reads TGTGCCAGCGGCTTAAGCGGGAGAGCGGATGAGCAGTTCTTC. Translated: CASGLSGRADEQFF.